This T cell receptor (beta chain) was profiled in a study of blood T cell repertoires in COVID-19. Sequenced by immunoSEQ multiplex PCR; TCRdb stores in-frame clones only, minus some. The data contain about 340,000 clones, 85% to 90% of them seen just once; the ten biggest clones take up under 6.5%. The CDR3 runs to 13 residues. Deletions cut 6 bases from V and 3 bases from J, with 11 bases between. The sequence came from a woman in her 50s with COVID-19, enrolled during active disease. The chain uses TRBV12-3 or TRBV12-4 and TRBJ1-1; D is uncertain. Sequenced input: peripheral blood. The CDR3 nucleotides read TGTGCCAGCAGCAAGATGCGGGACACTGAAGCTTTCTTT. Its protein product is CASSKMRDTEAFF.